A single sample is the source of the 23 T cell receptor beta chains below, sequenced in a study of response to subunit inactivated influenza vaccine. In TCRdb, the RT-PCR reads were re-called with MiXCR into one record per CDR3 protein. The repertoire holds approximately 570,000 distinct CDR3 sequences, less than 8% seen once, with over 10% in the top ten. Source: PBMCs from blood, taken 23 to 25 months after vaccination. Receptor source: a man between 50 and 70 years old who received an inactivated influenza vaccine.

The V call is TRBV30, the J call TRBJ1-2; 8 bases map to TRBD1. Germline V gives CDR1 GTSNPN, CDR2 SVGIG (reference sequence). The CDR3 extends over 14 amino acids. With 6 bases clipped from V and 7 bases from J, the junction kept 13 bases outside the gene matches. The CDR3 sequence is CACPGTGATGGYTF. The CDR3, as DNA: TGTGCCTGCCCCGGGACAGGTGCTACGGGTGGCTACACCTTC.

The CDR3 DNA sequence: TGTGCCTGGGGCTTAGGAAGGTACAATGAGCAGTTCTTC. This gives the protein CAWGLGRYNEQFF. The rearrangement uses TRBV30 and TRBJ2-1; D ambiguous. Germline values: CDR1 GTSNPN, CDR2 SVGIG (reference sequence). V was trimmed by 5 bases and J by 4 bases, leaving 12 bases between them. This CDR3 contains 13 residues.

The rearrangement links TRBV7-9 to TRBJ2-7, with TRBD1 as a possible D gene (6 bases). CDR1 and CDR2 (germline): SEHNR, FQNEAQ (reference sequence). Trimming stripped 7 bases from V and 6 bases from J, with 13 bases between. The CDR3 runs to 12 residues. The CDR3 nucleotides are TGTGCCAGCACCAAGGACAGACTCGAGCAGTACTTC. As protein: CASTKDRLEQYF.

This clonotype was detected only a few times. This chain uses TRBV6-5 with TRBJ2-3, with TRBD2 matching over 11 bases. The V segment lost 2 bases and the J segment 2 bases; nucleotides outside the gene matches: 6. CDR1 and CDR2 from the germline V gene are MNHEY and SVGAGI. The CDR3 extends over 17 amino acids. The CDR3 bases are TGTGCCAGCAGTTACACTGTAGCGGGAGGGCCCACAGATACGCAGTATTTT. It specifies CASSYTVAGGPTDTQYF.

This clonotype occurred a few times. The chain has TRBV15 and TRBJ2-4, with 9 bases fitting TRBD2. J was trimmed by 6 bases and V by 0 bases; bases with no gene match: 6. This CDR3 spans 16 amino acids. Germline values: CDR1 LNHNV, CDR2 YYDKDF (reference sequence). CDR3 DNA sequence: TGTGCCACCAGCAGAGATCGCGCGGGAGGGATAAACATTCAGTACTTC. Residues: CATSRDRAGGINIQYF. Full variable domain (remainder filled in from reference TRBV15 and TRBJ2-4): DAMVIQNPRYQVTQFGKPVTLSCSQTLNHNVMYWYQQKSSQAPKLLFHYYDKDFNNEADTPDNFQSRRPNTSFCFLDIRSPGLGDTAMYLCATSRDRAGGINIQYFGAGTRLSVL.

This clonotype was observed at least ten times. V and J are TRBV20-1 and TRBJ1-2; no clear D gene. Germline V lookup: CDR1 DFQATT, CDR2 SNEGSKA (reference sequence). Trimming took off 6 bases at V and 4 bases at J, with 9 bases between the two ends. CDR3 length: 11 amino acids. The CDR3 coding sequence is TGCAGTGCCACTATCGGCTATGGCTACACCTTC. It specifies CSATIGYGYTF.

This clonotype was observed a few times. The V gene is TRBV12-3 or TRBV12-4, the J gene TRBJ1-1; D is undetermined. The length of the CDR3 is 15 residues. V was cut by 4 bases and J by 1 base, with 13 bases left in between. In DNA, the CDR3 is TGTGCCAGCAGTTCTTCCCGGGTGGGGAACACTGAAGCTTTCTTT. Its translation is CASSSSRVGNTEAFF.

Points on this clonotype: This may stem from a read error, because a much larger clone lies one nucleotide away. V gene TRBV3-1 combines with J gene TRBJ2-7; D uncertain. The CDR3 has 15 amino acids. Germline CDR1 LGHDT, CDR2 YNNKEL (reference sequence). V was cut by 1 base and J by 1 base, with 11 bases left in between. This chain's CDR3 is CASSQARRPSYEQYF. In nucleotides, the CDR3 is TGTGCCAGCAGCCAAGCCCGAAGACCTTCCTACGAGCAGTACTTC.

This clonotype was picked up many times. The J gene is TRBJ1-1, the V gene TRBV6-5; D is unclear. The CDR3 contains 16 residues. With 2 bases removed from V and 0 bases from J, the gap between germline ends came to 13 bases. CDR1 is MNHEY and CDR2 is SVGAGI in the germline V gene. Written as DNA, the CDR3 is TGTGCCAGCAGTTACGCCCTTGGGGAATTGAACACTGAAGCTTTCTTT. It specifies CASSYALGELNTEAFF.

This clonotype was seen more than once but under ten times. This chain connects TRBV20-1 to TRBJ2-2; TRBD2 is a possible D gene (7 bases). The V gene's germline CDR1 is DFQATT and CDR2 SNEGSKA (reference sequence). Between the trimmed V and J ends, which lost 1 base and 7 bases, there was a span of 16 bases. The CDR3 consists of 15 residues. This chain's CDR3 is CSARGDGGLVGELFF. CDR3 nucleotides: TGCAGTGCTAGAGGTGACGGGGGGCTAGTCGGGGAGCTGTTTTTT.

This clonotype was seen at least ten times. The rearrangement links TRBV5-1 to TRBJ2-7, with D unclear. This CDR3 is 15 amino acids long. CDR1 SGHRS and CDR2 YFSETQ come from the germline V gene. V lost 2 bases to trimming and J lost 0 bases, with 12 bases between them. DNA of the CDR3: TGCGCCAGCAGCTTCAGCGACGGCGTCTCCTACGAGCAGTACTTC. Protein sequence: CASSFSDGVSYEQYF.

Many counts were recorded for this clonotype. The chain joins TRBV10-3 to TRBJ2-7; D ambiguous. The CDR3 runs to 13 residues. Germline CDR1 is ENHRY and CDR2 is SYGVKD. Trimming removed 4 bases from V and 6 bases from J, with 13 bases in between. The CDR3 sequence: CAISGPMGSEQYF. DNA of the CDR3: TGTGCCATCAGTGGCCCGATGGGGTCCGAGCAGTACTTC.

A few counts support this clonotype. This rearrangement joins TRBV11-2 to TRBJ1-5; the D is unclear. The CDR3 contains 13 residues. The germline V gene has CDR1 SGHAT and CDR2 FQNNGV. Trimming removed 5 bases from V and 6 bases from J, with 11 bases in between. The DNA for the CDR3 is TGTGCCAGCAGCCCACGTGAGGGTCAGCCCCAGCATTTT. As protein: CASSPREGQPQHF.

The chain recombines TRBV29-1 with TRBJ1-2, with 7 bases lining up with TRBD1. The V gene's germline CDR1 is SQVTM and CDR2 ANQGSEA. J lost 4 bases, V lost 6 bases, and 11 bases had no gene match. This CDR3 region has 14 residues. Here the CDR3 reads CSVVQTGSSYGYTF. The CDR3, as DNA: TGCAGCGTCGTCCAGACAGGGTCAAGCTATGGCTACACCTTC.

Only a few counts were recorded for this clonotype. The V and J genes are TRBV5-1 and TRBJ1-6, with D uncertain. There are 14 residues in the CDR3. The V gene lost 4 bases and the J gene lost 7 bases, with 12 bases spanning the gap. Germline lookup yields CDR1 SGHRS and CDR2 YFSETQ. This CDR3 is CASSGEGRNSPLHF. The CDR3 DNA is TGCGCCAGCAGCGGGGAGGGAAGGAATTCACCCCTCCACTTT.

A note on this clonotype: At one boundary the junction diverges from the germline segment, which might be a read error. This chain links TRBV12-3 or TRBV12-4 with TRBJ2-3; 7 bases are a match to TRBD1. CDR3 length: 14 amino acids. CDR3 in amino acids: CASRPTGVTETQYF. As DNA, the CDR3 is TGTGCCAGCAGACCCACAGGGGTCACAGAGACGCAGTATTTT.

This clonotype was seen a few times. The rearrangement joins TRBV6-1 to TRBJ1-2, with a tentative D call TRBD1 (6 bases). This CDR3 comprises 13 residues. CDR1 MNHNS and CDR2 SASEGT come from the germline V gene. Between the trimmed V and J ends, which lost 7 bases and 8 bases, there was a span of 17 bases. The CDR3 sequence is CASTEDRRGGYTF. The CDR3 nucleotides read TGTGCCAGCACCGAAGACAGGCGGGGAGGCTACACCTTC.

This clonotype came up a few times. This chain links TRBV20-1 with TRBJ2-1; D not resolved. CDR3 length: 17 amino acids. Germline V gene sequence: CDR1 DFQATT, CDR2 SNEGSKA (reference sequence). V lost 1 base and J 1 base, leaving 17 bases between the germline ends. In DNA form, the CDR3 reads TGCAGTGCTAGAGCTGACACGGGCAGAGCATCCTACAATGAGCAGTTCTTC. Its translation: CSARADTGRASYNEQFF.

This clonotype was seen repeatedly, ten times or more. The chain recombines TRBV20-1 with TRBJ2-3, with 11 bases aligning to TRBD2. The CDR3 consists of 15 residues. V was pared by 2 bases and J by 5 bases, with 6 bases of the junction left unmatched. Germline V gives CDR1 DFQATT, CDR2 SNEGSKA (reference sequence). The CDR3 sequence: CSARRLAGGGDTQYF. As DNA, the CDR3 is TGCAGTGCTAGAAGGCTAGCGGGAGGCGGAGATACGCAGTATTTT.

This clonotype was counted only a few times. CDR3 nucleotide sequence: TGTGCCAGCAGGCCAGGTGGGAGTCAAGAGACCCAGTACTTC. It specifies CASRPGGSQETQYF. This sequence joins TRBV7-2 and TRBJ2-5; TRBD2 is a possible D gene (5 bases). V dropped 6 bases and J dropped 2 bases, with 13 bases sitting between them. The CDR3 spans 14 residues. The germline CDR1 and CDR2 sequences are SGHTA and FQGNSA.

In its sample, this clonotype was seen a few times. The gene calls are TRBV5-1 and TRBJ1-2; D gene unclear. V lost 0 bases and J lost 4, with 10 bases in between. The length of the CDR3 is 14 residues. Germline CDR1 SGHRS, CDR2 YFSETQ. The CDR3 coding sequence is TGCGCCAGCAGCTTGGGCAACGACATCTATGGCTACACCTTC. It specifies CASSLGNDIYGYTF.

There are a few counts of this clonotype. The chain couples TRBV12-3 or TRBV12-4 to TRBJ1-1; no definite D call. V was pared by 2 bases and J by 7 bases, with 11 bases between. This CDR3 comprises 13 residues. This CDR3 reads CASSLWPGIEAFF. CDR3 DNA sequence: TGTGCCAGCAGTTTATGGCCGGGGATTGAAGCTTTCTTT.

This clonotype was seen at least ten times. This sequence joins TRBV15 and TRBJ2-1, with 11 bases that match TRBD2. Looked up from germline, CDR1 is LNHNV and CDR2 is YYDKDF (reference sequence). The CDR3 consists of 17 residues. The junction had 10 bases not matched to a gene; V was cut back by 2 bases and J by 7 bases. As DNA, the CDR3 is TGTGCCACCAGCAGATTCGAAGGGGTAGCGGGGGGGAATGAGCAGTTCTTC. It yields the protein CATSRFEGVAGGNEQFF.